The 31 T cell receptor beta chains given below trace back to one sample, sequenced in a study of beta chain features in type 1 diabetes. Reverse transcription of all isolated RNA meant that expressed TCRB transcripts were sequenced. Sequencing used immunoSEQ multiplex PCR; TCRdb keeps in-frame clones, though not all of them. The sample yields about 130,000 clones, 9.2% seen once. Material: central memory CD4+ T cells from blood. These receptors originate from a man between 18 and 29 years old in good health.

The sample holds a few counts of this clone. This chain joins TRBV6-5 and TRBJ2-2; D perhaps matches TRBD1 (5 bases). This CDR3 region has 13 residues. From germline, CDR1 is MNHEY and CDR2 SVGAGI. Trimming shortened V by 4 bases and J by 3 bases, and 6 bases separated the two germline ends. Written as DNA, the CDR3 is TGTGCCAGCAGTTTCAGGGACACCGGGGAGCTGTTTTTT. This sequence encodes CASSFRDTGELFF.

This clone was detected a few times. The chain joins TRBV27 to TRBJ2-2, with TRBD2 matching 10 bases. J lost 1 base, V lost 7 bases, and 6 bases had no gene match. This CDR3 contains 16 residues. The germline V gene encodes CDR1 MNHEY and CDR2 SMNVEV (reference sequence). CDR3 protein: CASNSGGAGNTGELFF. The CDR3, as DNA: TGTGCCAGCAACAGCGGGGGGGCAGGGAACACCGGGGAGCTGTTTTTT.

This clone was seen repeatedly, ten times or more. CDR3 in DNA: TGTGCCAGCAGTGTACGGCAGGGGGATAATTCACCCCTCCACTTT. Translated: CASSVRQGDNSPLHF. This chain joins TRBV2 and TRBJ1-6, with 7 bases fitting TRBD1. CDR1 is SNHLY and CDR2 is FYNNEI in the germline V gene. Trimming cost V 4 bases and J 5 bases; bases outside gene matches: 5. The CDR3 consists of 15 residues.

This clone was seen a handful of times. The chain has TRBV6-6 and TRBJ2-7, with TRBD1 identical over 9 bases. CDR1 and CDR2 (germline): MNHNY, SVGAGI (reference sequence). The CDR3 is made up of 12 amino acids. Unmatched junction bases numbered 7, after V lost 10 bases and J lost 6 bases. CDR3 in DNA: TGTGCCACCGGGACAGGGCGCCCCGAGCAGTACTTC. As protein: CATGTGRPEQYF.

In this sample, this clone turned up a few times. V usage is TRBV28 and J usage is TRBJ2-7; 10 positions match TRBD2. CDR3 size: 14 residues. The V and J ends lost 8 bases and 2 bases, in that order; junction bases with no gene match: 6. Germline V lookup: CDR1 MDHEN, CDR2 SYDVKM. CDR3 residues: CASYTSGDTYEQYF. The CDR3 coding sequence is TGTGCCAGCTACACTAGCGGGGACACCTACGAGCAGTACTTC. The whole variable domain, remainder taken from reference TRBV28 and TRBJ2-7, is DVKVTQSSRYLVKRTGEKVFLECVQDMDHENMFWYRQDPGLGLRLIYFSYDVKMKEKGDIPEGYSVSREKKERFSLILESASTNQTSMYLCASYTSGDTYEQYFGPGTRLTVT.

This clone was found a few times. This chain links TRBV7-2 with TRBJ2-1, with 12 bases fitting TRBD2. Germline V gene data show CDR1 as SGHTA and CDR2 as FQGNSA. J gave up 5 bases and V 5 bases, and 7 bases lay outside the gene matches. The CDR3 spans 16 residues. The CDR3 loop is CASSPQLAGGDNEQFF. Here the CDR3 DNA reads TGTGCCAGCAGCCCGCAACTAGCGGGGGGTGACAATGAGCAGTTCTTC.

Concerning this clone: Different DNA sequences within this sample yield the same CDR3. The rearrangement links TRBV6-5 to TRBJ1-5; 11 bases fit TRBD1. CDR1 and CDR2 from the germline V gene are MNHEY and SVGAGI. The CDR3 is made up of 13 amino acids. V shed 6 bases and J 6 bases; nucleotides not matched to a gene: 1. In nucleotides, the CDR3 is TGTGCCAGCAGGGGACAGGGGGGTCAGCCCCAGCATTTT. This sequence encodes CASRGQGGQPQHF.

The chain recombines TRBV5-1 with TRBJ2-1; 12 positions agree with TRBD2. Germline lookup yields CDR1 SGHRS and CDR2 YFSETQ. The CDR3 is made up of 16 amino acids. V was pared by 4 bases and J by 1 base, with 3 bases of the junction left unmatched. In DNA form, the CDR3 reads TGCGCCAGCAGCATGACTAGCGGGGGTTCCTACAATGAGCAGTTCTTC. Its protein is CASSMTSGGSYNEQFF. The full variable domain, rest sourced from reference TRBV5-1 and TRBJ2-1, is KAGVTQTPRYLIKTRGQQVTLSCSPISGHRSVSWYQQTPGQGLQFLFEYFSETQRNKGNFPGRFSGRQFSNSRSEMNVSTLELGDSALYLCASSMTSGGSYNEQFFGPGTRLTVL.

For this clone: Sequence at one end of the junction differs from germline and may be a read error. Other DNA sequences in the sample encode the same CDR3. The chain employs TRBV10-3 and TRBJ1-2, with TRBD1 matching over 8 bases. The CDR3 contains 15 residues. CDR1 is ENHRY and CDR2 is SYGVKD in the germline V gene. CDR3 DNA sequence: TGTGCCATCAGTGAGTGGGGACAGGTCGACTATGGCTACACCTTT. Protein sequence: CAISEWGQVDYGYTF.

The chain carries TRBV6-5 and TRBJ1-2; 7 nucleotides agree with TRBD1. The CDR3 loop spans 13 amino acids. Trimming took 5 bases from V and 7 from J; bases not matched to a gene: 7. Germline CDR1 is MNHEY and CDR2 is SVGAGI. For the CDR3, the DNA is TGTGCCAGCAGTCCGACAGGGTATGGTGGCTACACCTTC. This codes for CASSPTGYGGYTF.

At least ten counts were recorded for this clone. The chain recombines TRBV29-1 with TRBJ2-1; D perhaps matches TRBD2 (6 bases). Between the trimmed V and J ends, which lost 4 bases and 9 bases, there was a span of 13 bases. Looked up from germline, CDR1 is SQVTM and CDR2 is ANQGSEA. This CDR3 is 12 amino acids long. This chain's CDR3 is CSVGGGIGEQFF. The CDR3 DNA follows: TGCAGCGTTGGAGGAGGGATCGGTGAGCAGTTCTTC.

For the CDR3, the DNA is TGCGCCAGCAGCAGGGGAGGGGAGCAGTACTTC. Protein: CASSRGGEQYF. The rearrangement uses TRBV10-2 and TRBJ2-7; the D gene is possibly TRBD2 (7 bases). Germline CDR1 WSHSY, CDR2 SAAADI. The length of the CDR3 is 11 residues. V gave up 6 bases and J gave up 7 bases, with 10 bases separating them.

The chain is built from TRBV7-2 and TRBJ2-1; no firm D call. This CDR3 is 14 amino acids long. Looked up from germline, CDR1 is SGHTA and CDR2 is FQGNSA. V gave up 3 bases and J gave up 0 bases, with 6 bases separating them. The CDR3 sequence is CASSFDSSYNEQFF. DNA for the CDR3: TGTGCCAGCAGCTTTGATAGCTCCTACAATGAGCAGTTCTTC.

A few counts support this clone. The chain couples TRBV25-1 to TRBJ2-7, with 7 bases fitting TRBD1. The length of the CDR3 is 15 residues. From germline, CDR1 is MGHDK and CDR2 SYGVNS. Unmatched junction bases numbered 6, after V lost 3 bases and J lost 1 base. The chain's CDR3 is CASSDKGAQSYEQYF. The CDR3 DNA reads TGTGCCAGCAGTGACAAGGGGGCGCAGTCCTACGAGCAGTACTTC.

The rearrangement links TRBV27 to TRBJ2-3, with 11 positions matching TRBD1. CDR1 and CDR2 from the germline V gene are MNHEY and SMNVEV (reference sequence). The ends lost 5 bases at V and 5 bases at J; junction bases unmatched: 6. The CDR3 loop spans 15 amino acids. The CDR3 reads CASSIGTGGKDTQYF. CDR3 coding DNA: TGTGCCAGCAGTATCGGGACAGGGGGAAAAGATACGCAGTATTTT.

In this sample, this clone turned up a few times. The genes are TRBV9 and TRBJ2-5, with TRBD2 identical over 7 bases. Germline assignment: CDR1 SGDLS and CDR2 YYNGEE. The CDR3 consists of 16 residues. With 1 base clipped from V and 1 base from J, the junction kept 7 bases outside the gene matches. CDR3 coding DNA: TGTGCCAGCAGCGTAAGTCCGAGCGGGGCCCAAGAGACCCAGTACTTC. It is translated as CASSVSPSGAQETQYF.

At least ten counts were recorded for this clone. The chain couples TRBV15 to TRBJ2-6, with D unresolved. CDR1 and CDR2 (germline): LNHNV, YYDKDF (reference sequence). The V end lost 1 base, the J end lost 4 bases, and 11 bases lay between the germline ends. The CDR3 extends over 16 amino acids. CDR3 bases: TGTGCCACCAGCAGAGTAACAGTACGCGGGGCCAACGTCCTGACTTTC. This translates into CATSRVTVRGANVLTF.

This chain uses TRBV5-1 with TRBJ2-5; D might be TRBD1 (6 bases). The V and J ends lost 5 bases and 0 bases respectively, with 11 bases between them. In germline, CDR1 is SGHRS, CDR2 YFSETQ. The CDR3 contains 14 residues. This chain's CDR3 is CASSADSNQETQYF. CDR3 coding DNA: TGCGCCAGCAGTGCGGACAGTAACCAAGAGACCCAGTACTTC.

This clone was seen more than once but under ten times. CDR3 DNA: TGCGCCAGCAGCTTGGGGGGGGGATCCTACAATGAGCAGTTCTTC. Its protein product is CASSLGGGSYNEQFF. This rearrangement joins TRBV5-1 to TRBJ2-1, with 7 bases lining up with TRBD2. The CDR3 covers 15 residues. V lost 0 bases to trimming and J lost 1 base; unmatched junction nucleotides: 1. Germline lookup yields CDR1 SGHRS and CDR2 YFSETQ.

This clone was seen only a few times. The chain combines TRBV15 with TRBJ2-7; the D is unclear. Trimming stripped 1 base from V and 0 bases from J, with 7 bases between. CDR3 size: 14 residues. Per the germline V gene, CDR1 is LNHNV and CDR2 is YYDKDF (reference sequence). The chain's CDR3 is CATSRATVSYEQYF. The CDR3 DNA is TGTGCCACCAGCAGAGCAACAGTCTCCTACGAGCAGTACTTC. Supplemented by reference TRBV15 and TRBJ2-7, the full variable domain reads DAMVIQNPRYQVTQFGKPVTLSCSQTLNHNVMYWYQQKSSQAPKLLFHYYDKDFNNEADTPDNFQSRRPNTSFCFLDIRSPGLGDTAMYLCATSRATVSYEQYFGPGTRLTVT.

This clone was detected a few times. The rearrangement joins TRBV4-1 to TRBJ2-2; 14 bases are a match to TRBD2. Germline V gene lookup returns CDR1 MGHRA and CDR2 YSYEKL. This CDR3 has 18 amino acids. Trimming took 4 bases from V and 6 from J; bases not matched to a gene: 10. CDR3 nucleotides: TGCGCCAGCAGCCGACGGACTAGCGGGGGGCCGGGAGCCGGGGAGCTGTTTTTT. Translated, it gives CASSRRTSGGPGAGELFF.

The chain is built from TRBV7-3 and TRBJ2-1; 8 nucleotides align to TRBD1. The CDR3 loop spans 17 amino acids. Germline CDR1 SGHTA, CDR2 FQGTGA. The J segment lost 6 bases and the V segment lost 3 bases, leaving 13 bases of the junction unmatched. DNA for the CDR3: TGTGCCAGCAGCTTTTCAGCCGGGACAGGATACCCCAATGAGCAGTTCTTC. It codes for CASSFSAGTGYPNEQFF.

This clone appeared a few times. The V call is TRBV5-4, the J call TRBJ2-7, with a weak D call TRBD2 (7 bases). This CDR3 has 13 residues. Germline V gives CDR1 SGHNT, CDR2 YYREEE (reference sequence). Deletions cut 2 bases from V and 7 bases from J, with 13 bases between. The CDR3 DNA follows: TGTGCCAGCAGCTTCGGGGGGCAGGTTGAGCAGTACTTC. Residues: CASSFGGQVEQYF.

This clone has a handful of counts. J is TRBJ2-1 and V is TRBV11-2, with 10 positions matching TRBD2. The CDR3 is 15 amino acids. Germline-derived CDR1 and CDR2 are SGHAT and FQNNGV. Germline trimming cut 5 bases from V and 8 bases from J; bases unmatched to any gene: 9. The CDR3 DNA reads TGTGCCAGCAGCCCAACTAGCGGGGTCTTTTATGAGCAGTTCTTC. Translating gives CASSPTSGVFYEQFF. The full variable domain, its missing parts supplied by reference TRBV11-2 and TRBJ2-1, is EAGVAQSPRYKIIEKRQSVAFWCNPISGHATLYWYQQILGQGPKLLIQFQNNGVVDDSQLPKDRFSAERLKGVDSTLKIQPAKLEDSAVYLCASSPTSGVFYEQFFGPGTRLTVL.

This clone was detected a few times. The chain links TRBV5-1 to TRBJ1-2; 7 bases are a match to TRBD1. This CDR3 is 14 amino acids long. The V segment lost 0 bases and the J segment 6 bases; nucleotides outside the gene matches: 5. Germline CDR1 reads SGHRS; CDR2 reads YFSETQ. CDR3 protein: CASSLGDRADGYTF. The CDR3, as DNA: TGCGCCAGCAGCTTGGGAGACAGGGCCGATGGCTACACCTTC.

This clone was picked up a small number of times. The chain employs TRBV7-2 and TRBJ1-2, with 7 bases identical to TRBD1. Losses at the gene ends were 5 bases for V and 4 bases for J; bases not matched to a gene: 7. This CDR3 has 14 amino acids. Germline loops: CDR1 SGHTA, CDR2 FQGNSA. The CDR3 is CASSPRQGSYGYTF. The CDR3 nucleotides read TGTGCCAGCAGCCCAAGACAGGGTAGCTATGGCTACACCTTC.

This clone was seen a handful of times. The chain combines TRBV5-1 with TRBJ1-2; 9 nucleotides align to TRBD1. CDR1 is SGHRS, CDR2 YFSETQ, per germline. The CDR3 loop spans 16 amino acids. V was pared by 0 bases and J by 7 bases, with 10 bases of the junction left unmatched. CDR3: CASSLASTGGGSGYTF. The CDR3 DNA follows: TGCGCCAGCAGCTTGGCGTCTACAGGGGGCGGGAGTGGCTACACCTTC.

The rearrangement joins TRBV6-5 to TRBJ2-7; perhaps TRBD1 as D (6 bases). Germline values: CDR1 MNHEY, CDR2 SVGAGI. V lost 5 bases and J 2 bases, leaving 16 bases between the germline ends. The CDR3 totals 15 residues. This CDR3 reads CASSLLGAGTYEQYF. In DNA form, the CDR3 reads TGTGCCAGCAGTCTCCTGGGGGCGGGCACCTACGAGCAGTACTTC.

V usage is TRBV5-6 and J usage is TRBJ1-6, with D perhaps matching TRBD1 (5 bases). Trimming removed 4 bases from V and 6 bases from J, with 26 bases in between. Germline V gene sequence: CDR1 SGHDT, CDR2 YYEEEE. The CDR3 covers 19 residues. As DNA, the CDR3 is TGTGCCAGCAGCGCCGGGACTCGGGGGGTTATTAGCGGTAATTCACCCCTCCACTTT. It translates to CASSAGTRGVISGNSPLHF.

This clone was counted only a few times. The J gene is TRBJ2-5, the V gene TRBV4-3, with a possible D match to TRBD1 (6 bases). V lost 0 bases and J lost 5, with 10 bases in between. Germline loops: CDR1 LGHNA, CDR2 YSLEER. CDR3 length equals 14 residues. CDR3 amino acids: CASSQDWGRETQYF. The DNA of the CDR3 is TGCGCCAGCAGCCAAGATTGGGGGCGGGAGACCCAGTACTTC.

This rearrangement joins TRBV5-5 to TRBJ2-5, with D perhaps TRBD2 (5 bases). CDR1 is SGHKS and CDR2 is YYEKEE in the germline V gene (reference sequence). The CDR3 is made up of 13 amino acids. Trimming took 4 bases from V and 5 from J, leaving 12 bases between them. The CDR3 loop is CASSPLVWETQYF. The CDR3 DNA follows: TGTGCCAGCAGCCCACTAGTCTGGGAGACCCAGTACTTC.